This T cell receptor (beta chain) was obtained from a study of shared clonotypes between healthy human individuals. Sorted-subset replicate PCR reactions were performed with about 200 ng DNA, corresponding to tens of thousands of T cell genomes. The repertoire was sequenced with immunoSEQ multiplex PCR; TCRdb's copy has only in-frame clones and lacks some. The table includes roughly 1 million clones, about 77% detected once. The V end lost 9 bases, the J end lost 3 bases, and 11 bases lay between the germline ends. Germline-derived CDR1 and CDR2 are SNHLY and FYNNEI. This CDR3 is built from 13 residues.

This chain connects TRBV2 to TRBJ2-2, with D possibly being TRBD1 (5 bases). The TCR comes from a young man in good health. The sample comprised memory CD4+ T cells sorted from blood. The subset: CD45RA-negative fraction. CDR3 nucleotide sequence: TGTGCCAGTCAGGGAATTTACACCGGGGAGCTGTTTTTT. Encoded protein: CASQGIYTGELFF.